This is a list of T cell receptor beta chains from one sample in a study of Graves' ophthalmopathy and Graves' hyperthyroidism. TCRdb fed the multiplex PCR reads into MiXCR, producing one record per CDR3 protein. Of about 740,000 distinct CDR3 sequences listed, roughly 40% are singletons. The specimen was peripheral blood. Every receptor here comes from an adult man with Graves' ophthalmopathy. Both conserved end residues are part of each CDR3. D genes are given only for firm matches. Clone size is stated in some rows and not others, as once, few, many or a class when expanded.

d_gene: .
v_gene: TRBV29-1
abundance: .
j_gene: TRBJ1-2
CDR3nt: TGCAGCGCCAGATCATTTTCAGGGGCCTATGGCTACACCTTC
CDR3aa: CSARSFSGAYGYTF

d_gene: .
v_gene: TRBV20-1
abundance: .
j_gene: TRBJ2-3
CDR3nt: TGCAGTGCTAGTCGCTCTGATCCGGATACGCAGTATTTT
CDR3aa: CSASRSDPDTQYF

d_gene: .
v_gene: TRBV2
abundance: many
j_gene: TRBJ1-6
CDR3nt: TGTGCCAGCACCGGAGGGGCAGGCTATAATTCACCCCTCCACTTT
CDR3aa: CASTGGAGYNSPLHF

d_gene: .
v_gene: TRBV7-2
abundance: few
j_gene: TRBJ2-7
CDR3nt: TGTGCCAGCAGTCGAATTTTAGGGAGCTCCTACGAGCAGTACTTC
CDR3aa: CASSRILGSSYEQYF

d_gene: .
v_gene: TRBV6-5
abundance: many
j_gene: TRBJ1-1
CDR3nt: TGTGCCAGCAGTTACTCAGGAGGGAGCGCTGAAGCTTTCTTT
CDR3aa: CASSYSGGSAEAFF

d_gene: .
v_gene: TRBV2
abundance: many
j_gene: TRBJ1-1
CDR3nt: TGTGCCAGCAGTGAGGACGAACAGGGTGGCACTGAAGCTTTCTTT
CDR3aa: CASSEDEQGGTEAFF

d_gene: .
v_gene: TRBV4-1
abundance: .
j_gene: TRBJ1-2
CDR3nt: TGCGCCAGCGGCCAAGATAGGGGTGGAGGCTACACCTTC
CDR3aa: CASGQDRGGGYTF

d_gene: TRBD1
v_gene: TRBV20-1
abundance: few
j_gene: TRBJ2-7
CDR3nt: TGCAGTGCTAGACTGACAGGGCGCCCCTCCTACGAGCAGTACTTC
CDR3aa: CSARLTGRPSYEQYF

d_gene: .
v_gene: TRBV20-1
abundance: .
j_gene: TRBJ1-2
CDR3nt: TGCAGTGCTAGAGATGCACAGCTAATGATCTATGGCTACACCTTC
CDR3aa: CSARDAQLMIYGYTF

d_gene: .
v_gene: TRBV9
abundance: .
j_gene: TRBJ1-6
CDR3nt: TGTGCCAGCAGCGTAGAGCCGGGACAAAATTCACCCCTCCACTTT
CDR3aa: CASSVEPGQNSPLHF

d_gene: TRBD1
v_gene: TRBV2
abundance: .
j_gene: TRBJ2-2
CDR3nt: TGTGCCAGCAGTCGACAGGGTCGCGGGGAGCTGTTTTTT
CDR3aa: CASSRQGRGELFF

d_gene: .
v_gene: TRBV2
abundance: many
j_gene: TRBJ2-5
CDR3nt: TGTGCCAGCCGGGATTGGGAGACCCAGTACTTC
CDR3aa: CASRDWETQYF

d_gene: TRBD1
v_gene: TRBV2
abundance: many
j_gene: TRBJ2-7
CDR3nt: TGTGCCAGCAGTGAATTTTTGGGACAGGACGACGAGCAGTACTTC
CDR3aa: CASSEFLGQDDEQYF

d_gene: TRBD1
v_gene: TRBV20-1
abundance: .
j_gene: TRBJ2-7
CDR3nt: TGCAGTGCTAGAGGGACAGGGGGCGGGGAGCAGTACTTC
CDR3aa: CSARGTGGGEQYF

d_gene: .
v_gene: TRBV7-9
abundance: many
j_gene: TRBJ1-6
CDR3nt: TGTGCCAGCAGCTTAGCGGGCCGTTATTCACCCCTCCACTTT
CDR3aa: CASSLAGRYSPLHF

d_gene: TRBD2
v_gene: TRBV2
abundance: .
j_gene: TRBJ2-7
CDR3nt: TGTGCCACGACTAGCGCACCCTACGAGCAGTACTTC
CDR3aa: CATTSAPYEQYF

d_gene: TRBD1
v_gene: TRBV7-3
abundance: few
j_gene: TRBJ1-1
CDR3nt: TGTGCCAGCAGCACATCGGGACAGGAGGCGGCTTTCTTT
CDR3aa: CASSTSGQEAAFF

d_gene: .
v_gene: TRBV2
abundance: .
j_gene: TRBJ1-2
CDR3nt: TGCGCCAGCAGGGATCACCGGACAGCCTATGGCTACACCTTC
CDR3aa: CASRDHRTAYGYTF

d_gene: TRBD1
v_gene: TRBV7-9
abundance: .
j_gene: TRBJ2-1
CDR3nt: TGTGCCAGCAGCTTAGGGACAGGGGGCTTGAATGAGCAGTTCTTC
CDR3aa: CASSLGTGGLNEQFF

d_gene: .
v_gene: TRBV20-1
abundance: many
j_gene: TRBJ1-6
CDR3nt: TGCAGTGCTAGGAGTGGGAATTCACCCCTCCACTTT
CDR3aa: CSARSGNSPLHF

d_gene: TRBD2
v_gene: TRBV29-1
abundance: .
j_gene: TRBJ2-2
CDR3nt: TGCAGCGTTGAAGGGGCGGGGGGACCAACCGGGGAGCTGTTTTTT
CDR3aa: CSVEGAGGPTGELFF

d_gene: TRBD1
v_gene: TRBV24-1
abundance: few
j_gene: TRBJ1-5
CDR3nt: TGTGCCAGCAGCGCCGGGACAGGGGGCTCGGGTCAGCCCCAGCATTTT
CDR3aa: CASSAGTGGSGQPQHF

d_gene: .
v_gene: TRBV20-1
abundance: .
j_gene: TRBJ1-2
CDR3nt: TGCAGTGCTAGAGATCGGGCAGTTACTAACTATGGCTACACCTTC
CDR3aa: CSARDRAVTNYGYTF

d_gene: TRBD1
v_gene: TRBV29-1
abundance: once
j_gene: TRBJ2-7
CDR3nt: TGCAGCGTTGGCGGACAGGGGTTCTCCTACGAGCAGTACTTC
CDR3aa: CSVGGQGFSYEQYF

d_gene: TRBD1
v_gene: TRBV5-4
abundance: .
j_gene: TRBJ1-2
CDR3nt: TGTGCCAGCAGCTACCCGGGACAGGGGAACTATGGCTACACCTTC
CDR3aa: CASSYPGQGNYGYTF

d_gene: .
v_gene: TRBV29-1
abundance: once
j_gene: TRBJ2-7
CDR3nt: TGCAGCTTGGGGGCTATGCCCCGCGGCTACGAGCAGTACTTC
CDR3aa: CSLGAMPRGYEQYF

d_gene: .
v_gene: TRBV7-2
abundance: few
j_gene: TRBJ1-6
CDR3nt: TGTGCCTGGAGTCCGCAGGGAAATTCACCCCTCCACTTT
CDR3aa: CAWSPQGNSPLHF

d_gene: .
v_gene: TRBV12-3/TRBV12-4
abundance: .
j_gene: TRBJ2-7
CDR3nt: TGTGCCAGCAGCAAGGGGGGCAGGACCTACGAGCAGTACTTC
CDR3aa: CASSKGGRTYEQYF

d_gene: .
v_gene: TRBV6-1
abundance: .
j_gene: TRBJ1-1
CDR3nt: TGTGCCAGCAGACACCCGAACACTGAAGCTTTCTTT
CDR3aa: CASRHPNTEAFF

d_gene: .
v_gene: TRBV7-9
abundance: many
j_gene: TRBJ2-6
CDR3nt: TGTGCCAGCAGTACGCGTACTGGGGCCAACGTCCTGACTTTC
CDR3aa: CASSTRTGANVLTF

d_gene: TRBD1
v_gene: TRBV29-1
abundance: .
j_gene: TRBJ1-2
CDR3nt: TGCAGCGTTGAAGACGGACAGGGGGCTATCTATGGCTACACCTTC
CDR3aa: CSVEDGQGAIYGYTF

d_gene: .
v_gene: TRBV10-3
abundance: .
j_gene: TRBJ2-6
CDR3nt: TGTGCCACGTCTGATGGAGCCTACGTCCTGACTTTC
CDR3aa: CATSDGAYVLTF

d_gene: TRBD1
v_gene: TRBV10-2
abundance: once
j_gene: TRBJ1-5
CDR3nt: TGCGCCAGCGCCGTCACAGGGGGTAGCAATCAGCCCCAGCATTTT
CDR3aa: CASAVTGGSNQPQHF

d_gene: TRBD1
v_gene: TRBV24-1
abundance: .
j_gene: TRBJ2-2
CDR3nt: TGTGCCACCAGTCCACAGGGGGCTCTCGGGGAGCTGTTTTTT
CDR3aa: CATSPQGALGELFF

d_gene: TRBD1
v_gene: TRBV10-3
abundance: many
j_gene: TRBJ1-2
CDR3nt: TGTGCCATCAGTGATCCGACAGGGGTGTATGGCTACACCTTC
CDR3aa: CAISDPTGVYGYTF

d_gene: .
v_gene: TRBV10-3
abundance: .
j_gene: TRBJ2-7
CDR3nt: TGTGTCTCCTACGAGCAGTACTTC
CDR3aa: CVSYEQYF

d_gene: .
v_gene: TRBV15
abundance: .
j_gene: TRBJ1-5
CDR3nt: TGTGCCACCAGCAGAGGAATCGACGGAAACAATCAGCCCCAGCATTTT
CDR3aa: CATSRGIDGNNQPQHF

d_gene: TRBD1
v_gene: TRBV6-1
abundance: few
j_gene: TRBJ1-2
CDR3nt: TGTGCCAGCAGTTCAACTCGGACAGGGAACGGCTACACCTTC
CDR3aa: CASSSTRTGNGYTF

d_gene: .
v_gene: TRBV2
abundance: few
j_gene: TRBJ2-5
CDR3nt: TGTGCCAGCTCACCAGCGCAGCTTTCAGAGACCCAGTACTTC
CDR3aa: CASSPAQLSETQYF

d_gene: .
v_gene: TRBV7-4
abundance: .
j_gene: TRBJ1-5
CDR3nt: TGCGCCAGCAGTGCCGAGGCGGGGTTGGGTCAGCCCCAGCATTTT
CDR3aa: CASSAEAGLGQPQHF

d_gene: .
v_gene: TRBV12-3/TRBV12-4
abundance: few
j_gene: TRBJ1-5
CDR3nt: TGTGCCAGCAGATATACCGGGCCCCAGCATTTT
CDR3aa: CASRYTGPQHF

d_gene: .
v_gene: TRBV5-1
abundance: .
j_gene: TRBJ2-7
CDR3nt: TGCGCCAGCAGCTCCGGGACACCCTCCTACGAGCAGTACTTC
CDR3aa: CASSSGTPSYEQYF

d_gene: .
v_gene: TRBV7-9
abundance: .
j_gene: TRBJ2-6
CDR3nt: TGTGCCAGCAGCTTGGTAGGGACCGGCTCTGGGGCCAACGTCCTGACTTTC
CDR3aa: CASSLVGTGSGANVLTF

d_gene: .
v_gene: TRBV7-3
abundance: many
j_gene: TRBJ1-6
CDR3nt: TGTGCCAGCAGTAGAGTCAGAACATCACCCCTCCACTTT
CDR3aa: CASSRVRTSPLHF

d_gene: .
v_gene: TRBV2
abundance: many
j_gene: TRBJ2-5
CDR3nt: TGTGCCAGCAGTGAAGTTCCCCGGGGGCATAGAGAGACCCAGTACTTC
CDR3aa: CASSEVPRGHRETQYF

d_gene: .
v_gene: TRBV7-9
abundance: .
j_gene: TRBJ2-5
CDR3nt: TGTGCCAGCAGCTTAGCGACGAAACAAGAGACCCAGTGCTTC
CDR3aa: CASSLATKQETQCF

d_gene: TRBD2
v_gene: TRBV20-1
abundance: .
j_gene: TRBJ2-5
CDR3nt: TGCAGTGCTTGGACTAGCGGGGGGCGAAAGACCCAGTACTTC
CDR3aa: CSAWTSGGRKTQYF

d_gene: .
v_gene: TRBV7-9
abundance: few
j_gene: TRBJ1-2
CDR3nt: TGTGCCAGCAGCTTGGTGGGGGGGATCTCCTATGGCTACACCTTC
CDR3aa: CASSLVGGISYGYTF

d_gene: .
v_gene: TRBV20-1
abundance: once
j_gene: TRBJ2-7
CDR3nt: TGCAGTGCGACCCGGGACACAACCTACGAGCAGTACTTC
CDR3aa: CSATRDTTYEQYF

d_gene: .
v_gene: TRBV14
abundance: few
j_gene: TRBJ2-5
CDR3nt: TGTGCCAGCAGTTACAGACAGTCAGAGACCCAGTACTTC
CDR3aa: CASSYRQSETQYF

d_gene: TRBD1
v_gene: TRBV9
abundance: few
j_gene: TRBJ2-7
CDR3nt: TGTGCCAGCAGCAAGGGACAGTTGTCCTACGAGCAGTACTTC
CDR3aa: CASSKGQLSYEQYF

d_gene: .
v_gene: TRBV7-8
abundance: .
j_gene: TRBJ1-5
CDR3nt: TGCGCCAGCAGCCCCTTTCGGGGGGCGGATCAGCCCCAGCATTTT
CDR3aa: CASSPFRGADQPQHF

d_gene: .
v_gene: TRBV29-1
abundance: .
j_gene: TRBJ2-2
CDR3nt: TGCAGCGTTGAGGGTCGGGATGGGACCGGGGAGCTGTTTTTT
CDR3aa: CSVEGRDGTGELFF

d_gene: .
v_gene: TRBV29-1
abundance: many
j_gene: TRBJ2-2
CDR3nt: TGCAGCGTTGCGAGAGGGACGAACACCGGGGAGCTGTTTTTT
CDR3aa: CSVARGTNTGELFF

d_gene: TRBD2
v_gene: TRBV29-1
abundance: many
j_gene: TRBJ2-5
CDR3nt: TGCAGCGTCGGTGGGACTATGGAGACCCAGTACTTC
CDR3aa: CSVGGTMETQYF